This T cell receptor (beta chain) was documented in a study of OX40 agonist ivuxolimab in advanced cancers. About the research overall: An anti-OX40 (CD134) antibody with agonistic activity, ivuxolimab, was administered to patients. The patients received ivuxolimab by intravenous route every 2 weeks at 0.01 to 10 mg/kg. With a range of roughly 23 to 85, age averaged roughly 60 years, and around 83% were male.

There are a few counts of this clone. The target antigen is unknown. CDR1 GTSNPN and CDR2 SVGIG come from the germline V gene (reference sequence). The CDR3 loop spans 18 amino acids. V trimming: 0 bases; J trimming: 5 bases; junction bases outside the gene matches: 17. Only in-frame clones appear in the TCRdb table, and some are missing; sequencing was by immunoSEQ multiplex PCR. The sample contains 20,000 or so clones, 83% of which appear only once. Study-wide points: Several nonresponders also turned out to have low normalized T-cell clonal expansion.

The genes are TRBV30 and TRBJ1-2; 8 nucleotides match TRBD1. The TCR was taken from an adult with an advanced solid tumor such as melanoma, head and neck, liver or kidney cancer. The sequencing here drew on CD4+ or CD8+ T cells sorted from blood, taken in a trial of the OX40 agonist ivuxolimab. CDR3 DNA sequence: TGTGCCTGGAGTGTACCGACCTCACCAGGGGGCCCCACATATGGCTACACCTTC. Amino acid sequence: CAWSVPTSPGGPTYGYTF.